The rows below give T cell receptor beta chains drawn from one sample of a study of T cell repertoires in cytomegalovirus infection. From the reads, TCRdb called clonotypes with MiXCR, one entry per CDR3 protein. The sample holds approximately 49,000 distinct CDR3 sequences, 20% to 25% seen once. Their recognized antigens are unknown. Material: CD8+ T cells from cultured PBMCs, obtained from culture after CMV antigen stimulation. The receptors originated from a human donor in good health (CMV status not recorded). Some clones in this sample may be carry-over from other donors' samples. The conserved cysteine and the conserved F or W are not part of the CDR3 here.

CDR3aa,v_gene,j_gene
ASSLVRTGDEQY,TRBV7-2,TRBJ2-7
ASRYREQGYEQY,TRBV7-2,TRBJ2-7
ASSQDRGETQY,TRBV7-6,TRBJ2-5
ASSFPRTGGLGLENTEAF,TRBV12-3/TRBV12-4,TRBJ1-1
ASRRNRGSSYEQY,TRBV6-2/TRBV6-3,TRBJ2-7
ASSLGVRQPQH,TRBV11-2,TRBJ1-5
ASSIHIAGGSYNEQF,TRBV19,TRBJ2-1
ASSSRTWDEQY,TRBV6-2/TRBV6-3,TRBJ2-7
ASSYREGEQF,TRBV11-2,TRBJ2-1
ASSLLAGTGELF,TRBV12-3/TRBV12-4,TRBJ2-2
ASSPSGNSPRDTQY,TRBV7-8,TRBJ2-3
ASSSNDGGSPYEQY,TRBV7-8,TRBJ2-7
ASSLTGGNQPQH,TRBV12-3/TRBV12-4,TRBJ1-5